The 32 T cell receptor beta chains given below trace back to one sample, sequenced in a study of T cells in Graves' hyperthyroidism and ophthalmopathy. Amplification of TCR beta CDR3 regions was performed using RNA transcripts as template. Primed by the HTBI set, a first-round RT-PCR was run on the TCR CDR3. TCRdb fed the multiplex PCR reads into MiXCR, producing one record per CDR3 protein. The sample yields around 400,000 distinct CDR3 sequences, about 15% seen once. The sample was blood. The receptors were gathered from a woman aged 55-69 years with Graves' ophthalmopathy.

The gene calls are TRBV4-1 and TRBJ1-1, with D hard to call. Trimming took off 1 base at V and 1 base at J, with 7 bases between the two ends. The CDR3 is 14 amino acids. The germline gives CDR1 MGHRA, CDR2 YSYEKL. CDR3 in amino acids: CASSQGTENTEAFF. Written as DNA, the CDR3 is TGCGCCAGCAGCCAAGGGACGGAGAACACTGAAGCTTTCTTT.

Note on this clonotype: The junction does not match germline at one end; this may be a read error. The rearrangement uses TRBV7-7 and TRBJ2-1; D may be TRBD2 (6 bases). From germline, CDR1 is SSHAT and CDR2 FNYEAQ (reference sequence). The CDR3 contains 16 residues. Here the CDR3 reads CASSPGTGARYNEQFF. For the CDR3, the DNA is TGTGCTAGCAGCCCTGGGACGGGAGCCCGATACAATGAGCAGTTCTTC.

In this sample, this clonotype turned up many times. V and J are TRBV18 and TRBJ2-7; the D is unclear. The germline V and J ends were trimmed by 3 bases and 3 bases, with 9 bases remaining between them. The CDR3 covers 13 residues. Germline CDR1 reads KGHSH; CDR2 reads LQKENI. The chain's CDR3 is CASSPALDYEQYF. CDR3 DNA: TGTGCCAGCTCACCGGCCCTGGACTACGAGCAGTACTTC.

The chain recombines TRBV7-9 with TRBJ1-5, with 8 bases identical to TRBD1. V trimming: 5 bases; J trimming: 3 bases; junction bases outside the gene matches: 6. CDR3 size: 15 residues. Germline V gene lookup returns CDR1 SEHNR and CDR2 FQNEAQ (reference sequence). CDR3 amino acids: CASSLTGAYNQPQHF. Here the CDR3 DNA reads TGTGCCAGCAGCCTGACAGGGGCCTACAATCAGCCCCAGCATTTT.

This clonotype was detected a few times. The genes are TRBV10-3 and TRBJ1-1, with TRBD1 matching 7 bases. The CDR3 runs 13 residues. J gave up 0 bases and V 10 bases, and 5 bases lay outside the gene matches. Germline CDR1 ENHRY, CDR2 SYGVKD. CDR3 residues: CATRGQLNTEAFF. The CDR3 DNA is TGTGCCACCAGGGGACAGTTGAACACTGAAGCTTTCTTT.

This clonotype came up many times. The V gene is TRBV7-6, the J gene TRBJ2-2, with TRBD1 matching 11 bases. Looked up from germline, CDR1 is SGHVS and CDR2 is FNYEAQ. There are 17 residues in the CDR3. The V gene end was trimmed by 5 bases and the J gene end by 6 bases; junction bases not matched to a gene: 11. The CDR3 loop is CASSPSYGTGGSGELFF. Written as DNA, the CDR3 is TGTGCCAGCAGCCCCAGCTACGGGACAGGGGGATCCGGGGAGCTGTTTTTT.

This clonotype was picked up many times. As DNA, the CDR3 is TGTGCCAGCAGCCGTGCGGGACTAGCGGGAAGGCGGGAGACCCAGTACTTC. This translates into CASSRAGLAGRRETQYF. The chain carries TRBV11-2 and TRBJ2-5; 13 nucleotides align to TRBD2. The CDR3 length is 17 residues. Germline loops: CDR1 SGHAT, CDR2 FQNNGV. V shed 5 bases, J shed 5 bases, and the junction held 11 bases outside the gene matches.

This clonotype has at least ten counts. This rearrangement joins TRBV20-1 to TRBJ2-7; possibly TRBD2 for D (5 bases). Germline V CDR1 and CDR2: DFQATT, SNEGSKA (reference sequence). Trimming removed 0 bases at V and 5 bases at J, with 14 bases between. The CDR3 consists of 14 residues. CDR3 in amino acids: CSARDGGSRDEQYF. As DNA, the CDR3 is TGCAGTGCTAGAGATGGTGGGTCGAGGGACGAGCAGTACTTC.

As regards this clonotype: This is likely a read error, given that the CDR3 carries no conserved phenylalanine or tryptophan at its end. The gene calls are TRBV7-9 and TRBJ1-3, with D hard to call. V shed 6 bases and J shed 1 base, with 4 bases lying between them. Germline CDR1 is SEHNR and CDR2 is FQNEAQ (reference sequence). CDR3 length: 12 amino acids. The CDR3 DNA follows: TGTGCCAGCAGGGGGTCTGGAAACACCATATATTAT. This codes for CASRGSGNTIYY.

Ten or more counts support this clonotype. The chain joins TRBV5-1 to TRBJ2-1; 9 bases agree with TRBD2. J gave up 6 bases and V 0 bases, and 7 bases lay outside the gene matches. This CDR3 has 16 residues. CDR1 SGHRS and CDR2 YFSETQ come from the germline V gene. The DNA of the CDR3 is TGCGCCAGCAGCTTGGATCCTAGCGGGGTAACCAATGAGCAGTTCTTC. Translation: CASSLDPSGVTNEQFF.

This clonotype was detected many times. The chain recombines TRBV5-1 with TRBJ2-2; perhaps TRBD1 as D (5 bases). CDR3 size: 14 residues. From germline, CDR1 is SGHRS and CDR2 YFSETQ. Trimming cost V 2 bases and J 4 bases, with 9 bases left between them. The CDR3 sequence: CASSFSDSTGELFF. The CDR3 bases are TGCGCCAGCAGCTTTTCTGACAGCACCGGGGAGCTGTTTTTT. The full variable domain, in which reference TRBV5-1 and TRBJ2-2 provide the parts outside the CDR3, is KAGVTQTPRYLIKTRGQQVTLSCSPISGHRSVSWYQQTPGQGLQFLFEYFSETQRNKGNFPGRFSGRQFSNSRSEMNVSTLELGDSALYLCASSFSDSTGELFFGEGSRLTVL.

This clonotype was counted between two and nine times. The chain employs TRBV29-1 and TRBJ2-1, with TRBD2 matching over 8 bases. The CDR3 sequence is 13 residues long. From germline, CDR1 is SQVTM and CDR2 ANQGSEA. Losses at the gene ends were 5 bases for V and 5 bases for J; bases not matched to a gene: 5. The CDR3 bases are TGCAGCGTTTCGGTTAGCGGGAACAATGAGCAGTTCTTC. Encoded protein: CSVSVSGNNEQFF.

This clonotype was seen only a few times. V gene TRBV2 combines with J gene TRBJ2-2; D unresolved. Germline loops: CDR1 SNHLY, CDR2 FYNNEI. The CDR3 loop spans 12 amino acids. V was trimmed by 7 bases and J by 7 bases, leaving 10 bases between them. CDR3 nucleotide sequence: TGTGCCAGCATCTCAGGATACGGGGAGCTGTTTTTT. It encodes CASISGYGELFF.

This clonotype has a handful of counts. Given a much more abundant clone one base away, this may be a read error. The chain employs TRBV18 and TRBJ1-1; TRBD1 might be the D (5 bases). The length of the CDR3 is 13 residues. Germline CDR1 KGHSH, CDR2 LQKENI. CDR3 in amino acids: CTSSRDGDTEAFF. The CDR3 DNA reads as TGTACCAGCTCGAGGGACGGCGACACTGAAGCTTTCTTT.

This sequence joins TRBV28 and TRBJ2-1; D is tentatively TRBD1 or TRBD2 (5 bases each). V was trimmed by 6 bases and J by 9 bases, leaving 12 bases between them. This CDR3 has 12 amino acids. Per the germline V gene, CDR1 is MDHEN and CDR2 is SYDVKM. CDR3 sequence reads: CASRSVGTEQFF. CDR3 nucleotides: TGTGCCAGCAGGTCAGTGGGGACTGAGCAGTTCTTC.

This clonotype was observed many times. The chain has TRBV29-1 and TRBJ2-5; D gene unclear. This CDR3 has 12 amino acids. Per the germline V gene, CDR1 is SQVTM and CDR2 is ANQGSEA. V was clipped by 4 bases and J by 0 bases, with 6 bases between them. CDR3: CSVVAYQETQYF. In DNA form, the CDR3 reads TGCAGCGTTGTCGCATACCAAGAGACCCAGTACTTC.

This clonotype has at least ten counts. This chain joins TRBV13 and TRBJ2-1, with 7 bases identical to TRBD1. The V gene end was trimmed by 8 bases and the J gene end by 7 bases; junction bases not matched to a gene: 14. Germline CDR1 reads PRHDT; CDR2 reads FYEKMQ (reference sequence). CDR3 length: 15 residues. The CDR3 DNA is TGTGCCAGCGCTGAAGGGTGGACAGGCAGGAATGAGCAGTTCTTC. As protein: CASAEGWTGRNEQFF.

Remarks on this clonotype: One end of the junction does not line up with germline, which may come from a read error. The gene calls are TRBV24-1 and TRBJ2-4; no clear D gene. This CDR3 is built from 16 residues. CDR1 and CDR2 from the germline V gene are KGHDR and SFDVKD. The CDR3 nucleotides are TGTGCCACCAGTGATTCCGGCAGAGTAGCCAGAAACATTCAGTACTTC. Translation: CATSDSGRVARNIQYF.

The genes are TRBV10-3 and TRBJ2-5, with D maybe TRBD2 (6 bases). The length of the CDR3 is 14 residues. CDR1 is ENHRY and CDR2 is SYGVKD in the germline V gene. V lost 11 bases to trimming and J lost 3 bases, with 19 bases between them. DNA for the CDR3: TGTGCCGTCACGGCAGGCGGCGGGGAAGAGACCCAGTACTTC. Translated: CAVTAGGGEETQYF.

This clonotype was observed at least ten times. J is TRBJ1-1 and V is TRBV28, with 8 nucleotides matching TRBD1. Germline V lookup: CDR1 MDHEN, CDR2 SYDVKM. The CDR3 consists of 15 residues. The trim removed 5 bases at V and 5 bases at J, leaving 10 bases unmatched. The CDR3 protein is CASSLYQGARTEAFF. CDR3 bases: TGTGCCAGCAGTCTTTATCAGGGGGCTAGAACTGAAGCTTTCTTT.

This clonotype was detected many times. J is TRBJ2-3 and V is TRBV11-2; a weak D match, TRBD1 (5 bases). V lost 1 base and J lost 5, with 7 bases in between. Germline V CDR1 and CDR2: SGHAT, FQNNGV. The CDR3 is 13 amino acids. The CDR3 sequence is CASSLADRDTQYF. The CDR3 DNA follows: TGTGCCAGCAGCTTAGCTGACAGAGATACGCAGTATTTT.

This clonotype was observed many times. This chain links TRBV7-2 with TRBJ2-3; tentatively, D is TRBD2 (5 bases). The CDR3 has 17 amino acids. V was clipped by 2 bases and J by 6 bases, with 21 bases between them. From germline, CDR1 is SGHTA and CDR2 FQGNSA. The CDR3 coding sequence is TGTGCCAGCAGCTTAAAACCCCCAGCGGCAAATGTGGATACGCAGTATTTT. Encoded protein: CASSLKPPAANVDTQYF.

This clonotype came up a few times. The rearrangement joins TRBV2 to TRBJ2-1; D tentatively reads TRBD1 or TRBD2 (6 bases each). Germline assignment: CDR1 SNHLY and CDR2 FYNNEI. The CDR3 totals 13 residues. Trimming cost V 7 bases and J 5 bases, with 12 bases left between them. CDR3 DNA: TGTGCCAGCAAAAGGGGGGAGAACAATGAGCAGTTCTTC. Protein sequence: CASKRGENNEQFF.

The CDR3 DNA reads TGTGCCAGCAGCGTACAGGGGGTGGCAGATACGCAGTATTTT. It is translated as CASSVQGVADTQYF. The rearrangement uses TRBV9 and TRBJ2-3; 7 bases map to TRBD1. This CDR3 is built from 14 residues. V lost 1 base and J lost 4; bases outside the gene matches: 3. CDR1 SGDLS and CDR2 YYNGEE come from the germline V gene.

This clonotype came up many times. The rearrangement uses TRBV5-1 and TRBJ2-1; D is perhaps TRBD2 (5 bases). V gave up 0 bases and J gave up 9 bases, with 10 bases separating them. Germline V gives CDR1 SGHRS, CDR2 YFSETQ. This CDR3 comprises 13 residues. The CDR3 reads CASSLVLEGEQFF. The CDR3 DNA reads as TGCGCCAGCAGCTTGGTACTAGAAGGTGAGCAGTTCTTC.

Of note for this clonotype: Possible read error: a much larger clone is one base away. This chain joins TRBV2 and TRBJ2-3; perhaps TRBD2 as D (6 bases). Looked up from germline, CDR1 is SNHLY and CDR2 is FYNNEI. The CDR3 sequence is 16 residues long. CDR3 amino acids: CGSSAWGGLTPDTQYF. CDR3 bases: TGTGGCAGCAGTGCCTGGGGAGGATTGACTCCAGATACGCAGTATTTT. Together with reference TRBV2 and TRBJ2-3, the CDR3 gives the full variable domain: EPEVTQTPSHQVTQMGQEVILRCVPISNHLYFYWYRQILGQKVEFLVSFYNNEISEKSEIFDDQFSVERPDGSNFTLKIRSTKLEDSAMYFCGSSAWGGLTPDTQYFGPGTRLTVL.

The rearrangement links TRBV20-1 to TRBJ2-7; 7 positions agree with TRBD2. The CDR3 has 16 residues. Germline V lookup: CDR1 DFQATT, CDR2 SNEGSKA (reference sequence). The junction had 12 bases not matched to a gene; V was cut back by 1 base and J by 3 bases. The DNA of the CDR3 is TGCAGTGCTAGAGCCCGCCCGGGGGGAGAAAACTACGAGCAGTACTTC. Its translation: CSARARPGGENYEQYF.

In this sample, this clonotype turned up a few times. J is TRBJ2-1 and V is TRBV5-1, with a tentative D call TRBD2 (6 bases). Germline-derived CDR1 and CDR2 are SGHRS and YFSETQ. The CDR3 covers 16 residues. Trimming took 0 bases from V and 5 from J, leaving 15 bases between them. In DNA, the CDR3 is TGCGCCAGCAGCTTGGTTGGAGCTAGCGAGGACAATGAGCAGTTCTTC. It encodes CASSLVGASEDNEQFF.

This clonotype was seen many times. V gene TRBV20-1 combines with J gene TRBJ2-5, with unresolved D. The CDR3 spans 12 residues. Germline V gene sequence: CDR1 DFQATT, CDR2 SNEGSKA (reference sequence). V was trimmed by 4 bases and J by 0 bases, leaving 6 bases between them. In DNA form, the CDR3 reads TGCAGTGCTAATCTCTACCAAGAGACCCAGTACTTC. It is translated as CSANLYQETQYF.

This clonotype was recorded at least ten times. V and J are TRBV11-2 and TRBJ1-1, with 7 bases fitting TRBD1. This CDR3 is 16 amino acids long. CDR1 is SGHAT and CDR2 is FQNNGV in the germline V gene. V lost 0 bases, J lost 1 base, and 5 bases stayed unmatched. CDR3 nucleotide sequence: TGTGCCAGCAGCTTAGAGAGGGGGCACGGGAACACTGAAGCTTTCTTT. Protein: CASSLERGHGNTEAFF.

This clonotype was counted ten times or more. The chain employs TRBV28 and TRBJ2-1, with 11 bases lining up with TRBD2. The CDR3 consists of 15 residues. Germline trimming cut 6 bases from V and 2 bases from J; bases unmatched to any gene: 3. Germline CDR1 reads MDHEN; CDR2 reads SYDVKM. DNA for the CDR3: TGTGCCAGCAGGGAACTAGCGGGAGCCTACAATGAGCAGTTCTTC. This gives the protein CASRELAGAYNEQFF.

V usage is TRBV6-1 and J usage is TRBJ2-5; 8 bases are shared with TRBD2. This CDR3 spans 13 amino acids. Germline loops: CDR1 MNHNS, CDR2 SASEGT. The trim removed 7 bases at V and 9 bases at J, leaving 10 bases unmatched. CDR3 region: CASTKAGVRSQYF. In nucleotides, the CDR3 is TGTGCCAGCACTAAAGCGGGAGTGCGTTCCCAGTACTTC.